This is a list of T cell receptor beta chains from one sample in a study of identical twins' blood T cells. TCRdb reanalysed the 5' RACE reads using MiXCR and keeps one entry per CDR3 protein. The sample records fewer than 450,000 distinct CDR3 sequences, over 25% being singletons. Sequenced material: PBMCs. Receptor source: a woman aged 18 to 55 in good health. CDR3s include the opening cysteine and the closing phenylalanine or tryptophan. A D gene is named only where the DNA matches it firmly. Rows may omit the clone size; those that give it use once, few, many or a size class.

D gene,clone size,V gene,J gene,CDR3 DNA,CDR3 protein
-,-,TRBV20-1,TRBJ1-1,TGCAGTGCTGCAATTAGGTACACTGAAGCTTTCTTT,CSAAIRYTEAFF
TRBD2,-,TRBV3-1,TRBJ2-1,TGTGCCAGCAGAAAAGCGGGAGTAGGGTACAATGAGCAGTTCTTC,CASRKAGVGYNEQFF
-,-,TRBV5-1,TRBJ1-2,TGCGCCAGCAACTCCCCAGGGTATGGCTACACCTTC,CASNSPGYGYTF
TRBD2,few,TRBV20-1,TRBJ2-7,TGCAGTGTCCCGACTAGCGGGAGAGGGGGTTTTGGATACGAGCAGTACTTC,CSVPTSGRGGFGYEQYF
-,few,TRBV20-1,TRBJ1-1,TGCAGTGCCATCGGGGCTAACACTGAAGCTTTCTTT,CSAIGANTEAFF
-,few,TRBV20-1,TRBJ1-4,TGCAGTGCTAGGGAAGGACGGTTTGAAAAACTGTTTTTT,CSAREGRFEKLFF
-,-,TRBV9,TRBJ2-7,TGTGCCAGCAGCGTAGACCTCCGTTTAGCCTCCGAGCAGTACTTC,CASSVDLRLASEQYF
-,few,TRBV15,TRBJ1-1,TGTGCCACCAGCAGCCCCGGGCATCTGAACACTGAAGCTTTCTTT,CATSSPGHLNTEAFF
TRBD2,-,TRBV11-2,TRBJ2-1,TGTGCCAGCAGCCCGAGGGGACTAGGGGTTCTCAATGAGCAGTTCTTC,CASSPRGLGVLNEQFF
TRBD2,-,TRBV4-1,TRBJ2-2,TGCGCCAGCAGCCAAGGGGGGACTAACGTTTACACCGGGGAGCTGTTTTTT,CASSQGGTNVYTGELFF
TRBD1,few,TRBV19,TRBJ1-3,TGTGCCAGTACAAGGACAGGGGGAAACACCATATATTTT,CASTRTGGNTIYF
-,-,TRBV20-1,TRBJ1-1,TGCAGTGCTAGGCCAGGGAGGTGGAGCACTGAAGCTTTCTTT,CSARPGRWSTEAFF
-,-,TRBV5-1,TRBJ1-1,TGCGCCAGCAGCTTGTTCACCTACACTGAAGCTTTCTTT,CASSLFTYTEAFF
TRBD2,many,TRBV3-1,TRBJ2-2,TGTGCCAGCAGCCAAACATCATGGCTAGCGGGGGAGAGGACCGGGGAGCTGTTTTTT,CASSQTSWLAGERTGELFF
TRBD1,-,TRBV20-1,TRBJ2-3,TGCAGTGCGCATCCCGGGACAGAAGGGGATACGCAGTATTTT,CSAHPGTEGDTQYF
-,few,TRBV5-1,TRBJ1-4,TGCGCCAGCCACGAGACACCCGATGAAAAACTGTTTTTT,CASHETPDEKLFF
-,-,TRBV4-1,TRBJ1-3,TGCGCCAGCAAAGTCTCGCCCGCCCGAAACTCTGGAAACACCATATATTTT,CASKVSPARNSGNTIYF
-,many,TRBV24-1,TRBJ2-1,TGTGCCACCAGTGATCCAAAACAGGGTGGCAATGAGCAGTTCTTC,CATSDPKQGGNEQFF
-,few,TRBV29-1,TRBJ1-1,TGCAGCGCTGCGACCGTTATGAACACTGAAGCTTTCTTT,CSAATVMNTEAFF
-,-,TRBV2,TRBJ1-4,TGTGCCAGCAGTGAAGATCCGGTACAGACTAATGAAAAACTGTTTTTT,CASSEDPVQTNEKLFF
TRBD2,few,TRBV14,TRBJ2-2,TGTGCCAGCAGCCGTCAACTAGCGGGAGTTTTTAGCGGGGAGCTGTTTTTT,CASSRQLAGVFSGELFF
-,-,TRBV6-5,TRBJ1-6,TGTGCCAGCAGGCTAGGGACACAGGGTTCACCCCTCCACTTT,CASRLGTQGSPLHF